This T cell receptor (beta chain) was sequenced during a study of shared clonotypes between healthy human individuals. Across the whole study: Per donor, three plates held CD4 naive cells, three held CD4 memory, two held CD8 naive and one held CD8 memory. Study-level points and caveats: Lower generation probabilities were found for non-shared clonotypes than for those shared by all four donors. Of the naive CD4 clonotypes, around 5% were shared across a few donors. As a rule, naive subsets had a larger estimated richness than memory subsets.

Generated by immunoSEQ multiplex PCR, the TCRdb table keeps only in-frame clones and is missing some. The table lists 950,000 to 1,300,000 clones, approximately 72% of them singletons. This clone was observed a few times. Its antigen is not identified. The sample holds other DNA sequences that translate to the same CDR3. Germline lookup yields CDR1 SGHRS and CDR2 YFSETQ. Unmatched junction bases numbered 1, after V lost 2 bases and J lost 1 base. This CDR3 is built from 14 residues. This rearrangement joins TRBV5-1 to TRBJ1-1; 8 bases fit TRBD1. The TCR was taken from a man between 18 and 29 years old in good health. The specimen was memory CD4+ T cells sorted from blood. This sample's subset: CD45RA-negative fraction. The DNA for the CDR3 is TGCGCCAGCAGCTTAGGGACAGGGAACACTGAAGCTTTCTTT. Residues: CASSLGTGNTEAFF.